The next 19 T cell receptor beta chains were all read from a single sample in a study of T cell repertoires in cytomegalovirus infection. Their cognate antigens are unknown. TCRdb processed the reads anew with MiXCR; each CDR3 protein has one entry. Counted here are around 500,000 distinct CDR3 sequences, approximately 42% occurring once; the ten biggest clones make up around 45%. The sample here was cultured PBMCs, taken from culture after CMV antigen stimulation. The receptors were sampled from a human donor in good health (CMV status not recorded). Some clones in this sample may be carry-over from other donors' samples.

V usage is TRBV19 and J usage is TRBJ2-2; D remains unclear. Germline V gene lookup returns CDR1 LNHDA and CDR2 SQIVND (reference sequence). The germline V and J ends were trimmed by 8 bases and 5 bases, with 9 bases remaining between them. CDR3 length: 12 amino acids. Here the CDR3 DNA reads TGTGCCAGTGGAGTAGGGACCGGGGAGCTGTTTTTT. Its translation is CASGVGTGELFF.

V is TRBV4-2 and J is TRBJ1-3; possibly TRBD1 for D (5 bases). V lost 0 bases to trimming and J lost 4 bases, with 19 bases between them. Per germline, CDR1 LGHNA and CDR2 YNFKEQ. The CDR3 is 18 amino acids. The CDR3 is CASSQDRTGLSSGNTIYF. Written as DNA, the CDR3 is TGTGCCAGCAGCCAAGATCGAACAGGTCTATCCTCCGGAAACACCATATATTTT.

This clonotype was seen a handful of times. The rearrangement uses TRBV28 and TRBJ1-2; D remains ambiguous. The germline V and J ends were trimmed by 3 bases and 7 bases, with 9 bases remaining between them. Germline CDR1 and CDR2: MDHEN and SYDVKM. This CDR3 contains 12 residues. The CDR3: CASSLGPIGYTF. The CDR3 coding sequence is TGTGCCAGCAGTTTGGGTCCCATTGGCTACACCTTC.

The J gene is TRBJ1-1, the V gene TRBV11-2, with D unresolved. This CDR3 region has 18 residues. Germline V gene lookup returns CDR1 SGHAT and CDR2 FQNNGV. The ends were cut back, 1 base at V and 0 bases at J, with 18 bases in the middle. CDR3 region: CASSLVAGSKIMNTEAFF. The CDR3 DNA sequence: TGTGCCAGCAGCTTAGTGGCGGGGTCGAAAATTATGAACACTGAAGCTTTCTTT.

V and J are TRBV28 and TRBJ1-1, with 7 bases matching TRBD1. V gave up 8 bases and J gave up 5 bases; unmatched junction bases: 8. Germline assignment: CDR1 MDHEN and CDR2 SYDVKM. This CDR3 comprises 13 residues. In nucleotides, the CDR3 is TGTGCCAGCCGAGAGGGGGCGGGGACTGAAGCTTTCTTT. It specifies CASREGAGTEAFF.

The chain is built from TRBV10-3 and TRBJ2-1; D may be TRBD2 (7 bases). The CDR3 has 15 residues. Germline V CDR1 and CDR2: ENHRY, SYGVKD. The germline V and J ends were trimmed by 4 bases and 5 bases, with 15 bases remaining between them. CDR3 sequence (DNA): TGTGCCATCAGTGGAGGGGGGGGTTTCGACAATGAGCAGTTCTTC. Amino acids: CAISGGGGFDNEQFF.

This clonotype was seen once. V gene TRBV6-5 combines with J gene TRBJ1-6; 7 nucleotides align to TRBD1. The V and J ends lost 2 bases and 9 bases, in that order; junction bases with no gene match: 7. The germline CDR1 and CDR2 sequences are MNHEY and SVGAGI. The CDR3 length is 15 residues. The CDR3 nucleotides read TGTGCCAGCAGTTACGGCAGGGGGAGAGGTTCACCCCTCCACTTT. Protein sequence: CASSYGRGRGSPLHF.

This clonotype was counted only a few times. J is TRBJ2-1 and V is TRBV15, with 12 positions matching TRBD2. The V segment lost 5 bases and the J segment 7 bases; nucleotides outside the gene matches: 9. There are 16 residues in the CDR3. CDR1 is LNHNV, CDR2 YYDKDF, per germline (reference sequence). In nucleotides, the CDR3 is TGTGCCACCAGCGGGCGGACTAGCGGGAATGTTAATGAGCAGTTCTTC. This gives the protein CATSGRTSGNVNEQFF.

This chain joins TRBV20-1 and TRBJ2-7; perhaps D is TRBD1 or TRBD2 (5 bases each). Between the trimmed V and J ends, which lost 1 base and 2 bases, there was a span of 15 bases. Germline V gene data show CDR1 as DFQATT and CDR2 as SNEGSKA (reference sequence). The CDR3 sequence is 15 residues long. CDR3: CSARGLPGRTYEQYF. CDR3 DNA sequence: TGCAGTGCTAGAGGTCTCCCGGGACGGACCTACGAGCAGTACTTC.

The table lists this clonotype with many counts. CDR3 in DNA: TGTGCCAGCAGCTCCCGACCAACAATCACAGATACGCAGTATTTT. Translated: CASSSRPTITDTQYF. V and J are TRBV7-2 and TRBJ2-3; no reliable D call. Trimming left V 4 bases short and J 2 bases short, with 13 bases between. The CDR3 has 15 amino acids. Germline CDR1 and CDR2: SGHTA and FQGNSA. The full variable domain, rest sourced from reference TRBV7-2 and TRBJ2-3, is GAGVSQSPSNKVTEKGKDVELRCDPISGHTALYWYRQSLGQGLEFLIYFQGNSAPDKSGLPSDRFSAERTGGSVSTLTIQRTQQEDSAVYLCASSSRPTITDTQYFGPGTRLTVL.

This chain connects TRBV12-3 or TRBV12-4 to TRBJ1-2, with a weak D call TRBD1 (6 bases). V lost 5 bases to trimming and J lost 0 bases, with 22 bases between them. CDR3 size: 18 residues. The CDR3 sequence: CASSPLILGQRANYGYTF. Here the CDR3 DNA reads TGTGCCAGCAGTCCCTTAATACTTGGACAGCGTGCTAACTATGGCTACACCTTC.

This chain connects TRBV7-4 to TRBJ2-1; 10 bases align to TRBD1. This CDR3 has 14 amino acids. The ends lost 5 bases at V and 8 bases at J; junction bases unmatched: 6. Germline V gene lookup returns CDR1 SGHVT and CDR2 SQSDAQ. CDR3 protein: CASSKTDRGDEQFF. The CDR3 nucleotides are TGTGCCAGCAGCAAGACGGACAGGGGGGATGAGCAGTTCTTC.

Written as DNA, the CDR3 is TGCGCCAGCAGCCAGATGGGACAGTACTATGGCTACACCTTC. Protein: CASSQMGQYYGYTF. The chain combines TRBV4-1 with TRBJ1-2; 7 positions agree with TRBD1. The CDR3 runs to 14 residues. Unmatched junction bases numbered 4, after V lost 3 bases and J lost 3 bases. In germline, CDR1 is MGHRA, CDR2 YSYEKL.

The V call is TRBV12-5, the J call TRBJ1-1; no clear D. CDR3 length: 13 residues. Looked up from germline, CDR1 is LGHNT and CDR2 is FRNRAP. V shed 7 bases and J shed 0 bases, with 9 bases lying between them. The CDR3 DNA reads TGTGCTAGTGACGGACCTTTGAACACTGAAGCTTTCTTT. Protein: CASDGPLNTEAFF.

This clonotype turned up a few times. This chain joins TRBV2 and TRBJ1-5; D remains unclear. The CDR3 totals 13 residues. V was trimmed by 6 bases and J by 11 bases, leaving 17 bases between them. The germline V gene encodes CDR1 SNHLY and CDR2 FYNNEI. As DNA, the CDR3 is TGTGCCAGCAGCACAGAAACAACGGGATCCCAGCATTTT. Translated: CASSTETTGSQHF.

This clonotype was counted ten times or more. The V call is TRBV5-4, the J call TRBJ1-1; TRBD1 is a possible D gene (5 bases). The CDR3 runs to 13 residues. V gave up 4 bases and J gave up 0 bases, with 7 bases separating them. Germline CDR1 is SGHNT and CDR2 is YYREEE (reference sequence). DNA for the CDR3: TGTGCCAGCAGCGCCAGGGTGAACACTGAAGCTTTCTTT. It translates to CASSARVNTEAFF.

The table lists this clonotype with a few counts. The V and J genes are TRBV7-2 and TRBJ2-4; TRBD2 matches 9 bases. The CDR3 consists of 15 residues. The V and J ends lost 6 bases and 3 bases, in that order; junction bases with no gene match: 6. Germline V CDR1 and CDR2: SGHTA, FQGNSA. The CDR3 DNA reads as TGTGCCAGCAGACCTGGGCGGGAGGGCAAAAACATTCAGTACTTC. This translates into CASRPGREGKNIQYF. Looking up the rest from reference TRBV7-2 and TRBJ2-4 gives the full variable domain: GAGVSQSPSNKVTEKGKDVELRCDPISGHTALYWYRQSLGQGLEFLIYFQGNSAPDKSGLPSDRFSAERTGGSVSTLTIQRTQQEDSAVYLCASRPGREGKNIQYFGAGTRLSVL.

This clonotype was detected only a few times. The CDR3 loop is CASSFQVEANTEAFF. The CDR3 DNA sequence: TGTGCCAGCAGCTTCCAGGTGGAGGCGAACACTGAAGCTTTCTTT. V is TRBV7-2 and J is TRBJ1-1; D remains unclear. The CDR3 runs to 15 residues. The V end lost 3 bases, the J end lost 1 base, and 12 bases lay between the germline ends. Germline CDR1 is SGHTA and CDR2 is FQGNSA.

This rearrangement joins TRBV6-5 to TRBJ2-7; a weak D match, TRBD1 (8 bases). Germline assignment: CDR1 MNHEY and CDR2 SVGAGI. V was shortened by 6 bases and J by 6 bases, with 18 bases between the two germline ends. The CDR3 has 14 residues. For the CDR3, the DNA is TGTGCCAGCAGCGGACAGGGACCGGGGGGCGAGCAGTACTTC. Translating gives CASSGQGPGGEQYF.